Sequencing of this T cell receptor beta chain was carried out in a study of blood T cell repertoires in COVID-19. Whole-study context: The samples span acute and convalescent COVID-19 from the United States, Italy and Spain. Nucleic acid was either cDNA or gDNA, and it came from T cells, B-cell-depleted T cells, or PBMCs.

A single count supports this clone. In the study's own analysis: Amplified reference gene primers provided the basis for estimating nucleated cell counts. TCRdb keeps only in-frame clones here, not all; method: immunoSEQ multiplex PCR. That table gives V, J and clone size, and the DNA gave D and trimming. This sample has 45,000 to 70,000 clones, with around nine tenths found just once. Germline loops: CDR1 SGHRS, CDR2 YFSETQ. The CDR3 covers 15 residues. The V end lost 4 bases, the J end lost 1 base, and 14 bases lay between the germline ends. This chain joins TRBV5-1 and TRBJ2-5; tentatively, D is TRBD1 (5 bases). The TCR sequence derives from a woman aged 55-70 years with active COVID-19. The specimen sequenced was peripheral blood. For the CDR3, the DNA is TGCGCCAGCAGCCGCTGGGCAGGGTCCCAAGAGACCCAGTACTTC. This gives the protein CASSRWAGSQETQYF.